The sequence of this T cell receptor (beta chain) was determined in a study of blood T cell repertoires in COVID-19. The CDR3 extends over 19 amino acids. Per the authors' pipeline: Using reference gene primer amplification, nucleated cell counts were estimated. Assay used: immunoSEQ multiplex PCR; TCRdb lists only in-frame clones, some missing. D and trimming were read from the DNA, whereas the V and J calls and clone size are those reported in that table. The sample yields around 300,000 clones, approximately 83% seen once. Sequencing input: peripheral blood. This TCR was recovered from a woman aged 25 to 39 who had recovered from COVID-19. V is TRBV12-2 and J is TRBJ2-5; the D call in the table, TRBD2, was not verified against the DNA. TRBV12-2 is a known pseudogene. The CDR3 is CASRPQGSGRRGRKETQYF. CDR3 in DNA: TGTGCAAGTCGCCCCCAGGGTAGCGGGAGGCGCGGGAGAAAAGAGACCCAGTACTTC.